This T cell receptor beta chain was observed in a study of Ad26.COV2.S vaccination and SARS-CoV-2 variants. Documented treatment: around 19 received Ad26.COV2.S at low or high dose, single or two shots; roughly five received placebo; per-sample allocation not given. Material that was analyzed had been drawn on day 63 after the first vaccine or placebo injection. Method: immunoSEQ multiplex PCR; TCRdb's copy keeps in-frame clones and lacks some. The sample shows hundreds of thousands of clones, around 84% of them seen only once. CDR3 length: 13 residues. CDR1 SGHKS and CDR2 YYEKEE come from the germline V gene (reference sequence). Trimming took 3 bases from V and 2 from J, leaving 8 bases between them.

The chain has TRBV5-5 and TRBJ1-2; D unresolved. The specimen comprised peripheral blood, sampled in a trial of Ad26.COV2.S vaccine versus placebo. The sequence was obtained from a person aged 18-60 years who received the Ad26.COV2.S COVID-19 vaccine or a placebo. This CDR3 reads CASSSSENYGYTF. CDR3 nucleotides: TGTGCCAGCAGCTCCTCAGAGAACTATGGCTACACCTTC.